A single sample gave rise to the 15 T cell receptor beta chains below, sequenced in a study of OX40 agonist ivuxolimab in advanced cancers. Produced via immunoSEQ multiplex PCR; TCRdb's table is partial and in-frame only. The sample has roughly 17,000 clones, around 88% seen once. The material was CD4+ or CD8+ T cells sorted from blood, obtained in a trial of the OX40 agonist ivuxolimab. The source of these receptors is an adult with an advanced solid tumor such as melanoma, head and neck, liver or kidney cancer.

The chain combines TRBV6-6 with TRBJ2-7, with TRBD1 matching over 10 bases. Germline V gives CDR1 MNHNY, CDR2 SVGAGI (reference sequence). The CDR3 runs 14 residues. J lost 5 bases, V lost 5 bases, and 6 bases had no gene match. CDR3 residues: CASSPAGQGNEQYF. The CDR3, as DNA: TGTGCCAGCAGTCCTGCGGGACAGGGGAACGAGCAGTACTTC.

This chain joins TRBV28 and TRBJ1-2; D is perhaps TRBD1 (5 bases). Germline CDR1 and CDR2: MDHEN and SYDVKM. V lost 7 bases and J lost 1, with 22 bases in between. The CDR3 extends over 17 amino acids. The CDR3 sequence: CASTVGPQGLFNYGYTF. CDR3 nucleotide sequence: TGTGCCAGCACCGTGGGTCCCCAGGGCCTCTTTAACTATGGCTACACCTTC.

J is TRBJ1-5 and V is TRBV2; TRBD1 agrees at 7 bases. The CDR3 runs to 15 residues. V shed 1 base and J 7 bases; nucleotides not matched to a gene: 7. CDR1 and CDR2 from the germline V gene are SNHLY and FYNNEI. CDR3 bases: TGTGCCAGCAGTGAAGTGGGGCAGGGGGGGCAGCCCCAGCATTTT. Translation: CASSEVGQGGQPQHF.

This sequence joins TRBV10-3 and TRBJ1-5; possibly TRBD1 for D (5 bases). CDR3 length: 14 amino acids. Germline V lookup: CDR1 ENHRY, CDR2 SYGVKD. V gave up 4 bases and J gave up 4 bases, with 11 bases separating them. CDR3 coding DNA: TGTGCCATCAGTGGGGGGTCGGTGAATCAGCCCCAGCATTTT. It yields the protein CAISGGSVNQPQHF.

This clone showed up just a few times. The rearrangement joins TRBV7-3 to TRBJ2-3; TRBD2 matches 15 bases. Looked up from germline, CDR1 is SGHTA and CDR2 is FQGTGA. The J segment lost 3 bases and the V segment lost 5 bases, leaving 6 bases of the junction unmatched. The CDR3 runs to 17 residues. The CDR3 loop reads CASSPSGTSGRTDTQYF. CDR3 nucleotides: TGTGCCAGCAGCCCCAGCGGGACTAGCGGGAGGACAGATACGCAGTATTTT.

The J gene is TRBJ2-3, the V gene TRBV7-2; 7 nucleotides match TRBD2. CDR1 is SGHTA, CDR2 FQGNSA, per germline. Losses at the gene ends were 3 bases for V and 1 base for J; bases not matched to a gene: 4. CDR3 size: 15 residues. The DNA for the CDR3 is TGTGCCAGCAGCTTCATAGCGGGCGGCACAGATACGCAGTATTTT. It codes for CASSFIAGGTDTQYF. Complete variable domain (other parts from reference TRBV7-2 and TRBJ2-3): GAGVSQSPSNKVTEKGKDVELRCDPISGHTALYWYRQSLGQGLEFLIYFQGNSAPDKSGLPSDRFSAERTGGSVSTLTIQRTQQEDSAVYLCASSFIAGGTDTQYFGPGTRLTVL.

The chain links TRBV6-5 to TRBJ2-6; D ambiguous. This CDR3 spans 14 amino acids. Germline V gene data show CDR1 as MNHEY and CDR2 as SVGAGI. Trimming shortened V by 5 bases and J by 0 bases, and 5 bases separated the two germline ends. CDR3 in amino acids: CASSVSSGANVLTF. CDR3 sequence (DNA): TGTGCCAGCAGTGTTAGCTCTGGGGCCAACGTCCTGACTTTC.

CDR3 loop: CARPRTSGTRGNYEQYF. The CDR3 nucleotides read TGTGCCAGACCCCGGACTAGCGGAACCAGAGGAAACTACGAGCAGTACTTC. The chain couples TRBV19 to TRBJ2-7; 10 bases agree with TRBD2. V dropped 9 bases and J dropped 3; count of bases not matched to a gene: 17. Germline V gives CDR1 LNHDA, CDR2 SQIVND (reference sequence). CDR3 length: 17 amino acids.

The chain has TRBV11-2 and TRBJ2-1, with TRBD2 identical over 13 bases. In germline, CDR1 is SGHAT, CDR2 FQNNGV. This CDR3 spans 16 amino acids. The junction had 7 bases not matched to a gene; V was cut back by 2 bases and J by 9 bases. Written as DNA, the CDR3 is TGTGCCAGCAGCTTACGCATCGGACTAGCGGGAGTTGAGCAGTTCTTC. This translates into CASSLRIGLAGVEQFF.

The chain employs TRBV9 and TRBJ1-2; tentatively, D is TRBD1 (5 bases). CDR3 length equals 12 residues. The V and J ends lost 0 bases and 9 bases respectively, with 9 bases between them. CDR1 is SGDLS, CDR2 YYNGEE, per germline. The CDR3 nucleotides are TGTGCCAGCAGCGTAGCTGGGGACCGCTACACCTTC. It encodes CASSVAGDRYTF.

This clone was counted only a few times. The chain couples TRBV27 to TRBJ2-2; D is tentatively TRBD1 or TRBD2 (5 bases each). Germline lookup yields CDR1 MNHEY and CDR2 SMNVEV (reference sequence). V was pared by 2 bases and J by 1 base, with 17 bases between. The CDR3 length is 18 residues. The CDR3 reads CASSLLSPGRRNTGELFF. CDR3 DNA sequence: TGTGCCAGCAGTTTACTGAGTCCGGGACGGAGGAACACCGGGGAGCTGTTTTTT.

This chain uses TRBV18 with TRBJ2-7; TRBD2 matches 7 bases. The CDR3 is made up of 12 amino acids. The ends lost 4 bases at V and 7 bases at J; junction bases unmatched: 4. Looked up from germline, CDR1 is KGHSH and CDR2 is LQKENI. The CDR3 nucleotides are TGTGCCAGCTCACGCCGCGGGGGAGAGCAGTACTTC. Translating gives CASSRRGGEQYF. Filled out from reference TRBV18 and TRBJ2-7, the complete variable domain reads NAGVMQNPRHLVRRRGQEARLRCSPMKGHSHVYWYRQLPEEGLKFMVYLQKENIIDESGMPKERFSAEFPKEGPSILRIQQVVRGDSAAYFCASSRRGGEQYFGPGTRLTVT.

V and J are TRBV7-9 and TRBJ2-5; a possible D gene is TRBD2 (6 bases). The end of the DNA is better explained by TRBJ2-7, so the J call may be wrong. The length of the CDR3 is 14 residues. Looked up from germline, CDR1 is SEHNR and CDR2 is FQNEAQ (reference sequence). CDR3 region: CASSSRTTTYEQYF. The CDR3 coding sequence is TGTGCCAGCAGTTCCCGGACTACCACCTACGAGCAGTACTTC.

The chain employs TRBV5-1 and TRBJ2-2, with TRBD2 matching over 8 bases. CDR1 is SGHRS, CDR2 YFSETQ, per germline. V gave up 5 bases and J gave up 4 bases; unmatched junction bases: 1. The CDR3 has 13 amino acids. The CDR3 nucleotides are TGCGCCAGCAGTGCGGGAGGCACCGGGGAGCTGTTTTTT. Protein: CASSAGGTGELFF.

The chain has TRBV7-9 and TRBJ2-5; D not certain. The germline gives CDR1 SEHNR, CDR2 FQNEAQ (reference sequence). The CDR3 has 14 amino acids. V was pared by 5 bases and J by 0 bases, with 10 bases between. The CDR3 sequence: CASSDRRHQETQYF. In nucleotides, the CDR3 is TGTGCCAGCAGCGACCGACGCCACCAAGAGACCCAGTACTTC.